The entry below gives a single T cell receptor beta chain sequence along with its context. Antigen specificity is unknown. This specimen comes from a study of OX40 agonist ivuxolimab in advanced cancers. Overall study: Patients treated during dose escalation were battling hepatocellular carcinoma, melanoma, renal cell or head and neck cancer.

Data came from immunoSEQ multiplex PCR; TCRdb stores just in-frame clones and leaves some out. The sample lists approximately 62,000 clones; 92% were seen once. The CDR3 contains 17 residues. CDR1 is MGHRA and CDR2 is YSYEKL in the germline V gene. The germline V and J ends were trimmed by 2 bases and 0 bases, with 14 bases remaining between them. Study-wide results and limits: There were, on average, more expanded clones in CD8+ T cells than in CD4+.

Material: CD4+ or CD8+ T cells sorted from blood, obtained in a trial of the OX40 agonist ivuxolimab. The chain has TRBV4-1 and TRBJ2-4, with TRBD1 as a possible D gene (6 bases). This receptor was taken from an adult with an advanced solid tumor such as melanoma, head and neck, liver or kidney cancer. The CDR3 loop reads CASSQPRQALAKNIQYF. The CDR3 DNA follows: TGCGCCAGCAGCCAACCCCGACAGGCCCTAGCCAAAAACATTCAGTACTTC.